This TCR beta chain was recorded in a study of identical twins. Study results and caveats: Models came in too low on out-of-frame TCR alpha sharing in monozygotic twins. Among beta out-of-frame sequences, excess sharing between twins appeared weaker. Cord blood beta clonotypes that were abundant carried fewer insertions, and memory repertoires showed no such trend.

TCRdb used MiXCR to reprocess the 5' RACE reads, holding one entry per CDR3 protein. This sample yields hundreds of thousands of distinct CDR3 sequences, of which 8.5% to 9% are seen a single time; approximately 0.94% belongs to the top ten. Germline trimming cut 4 bases from V and 4 bases from J; bases unmatched to any gene: 3. The CDR3 sequence is 13 residues long. The V gene's germline CDR1 is SQVTM and CDR2 ANQGSEA. This clonotype turned up a few times. Its antigen is undetermined. These same data were also listed under a study on yellow fever vaccine responses in identical twins. According to that study: Twin vaccine T cell responses reportedly seemed partly convergent, partly personalized.

The rearrangement joins TRBV29-1 to TRBJ2-5, with 10 positions matching TRBD1. Sample: PBMCs. This TCR was recovered from a woman aged 18-30 years in good health. The DNA of the CDR3 is TGCAGCGTTGGACAGGGGGCAGGAGAGACCCAGTACTTC. Residues: CSVGQGAGETQYF.